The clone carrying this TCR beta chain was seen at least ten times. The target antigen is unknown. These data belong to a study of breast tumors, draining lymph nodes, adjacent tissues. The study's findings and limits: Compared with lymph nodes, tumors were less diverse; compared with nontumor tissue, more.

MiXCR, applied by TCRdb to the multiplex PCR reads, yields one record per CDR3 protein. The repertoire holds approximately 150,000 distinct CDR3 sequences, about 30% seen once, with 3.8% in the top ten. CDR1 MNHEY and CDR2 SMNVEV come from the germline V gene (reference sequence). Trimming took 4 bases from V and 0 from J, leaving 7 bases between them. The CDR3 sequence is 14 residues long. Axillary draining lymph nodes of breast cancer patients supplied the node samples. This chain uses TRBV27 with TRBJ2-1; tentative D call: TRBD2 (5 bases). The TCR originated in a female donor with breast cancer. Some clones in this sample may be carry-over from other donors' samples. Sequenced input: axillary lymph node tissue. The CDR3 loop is CASSSGNSYNEQFF. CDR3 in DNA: TGTGCCAGCAGTTCCGGGAACTCCTACAATGAGCAGTTCTTC.